The rows below give T cell receptor beta chains drawn from one sample of a study of somatic mutations in cytotoxic T cells in rheumatoid arthritis. The assay was immunoSEQ multiplex PCR, and TCRdb's table has in-frame clones only and misses some. The repertoire holds 6,000 to 8,000 clones, with 87% as singletons. Specimen: CD8+ T cells sorted from blood. The receptors derive from a man aged 35-49 years with rheumatoid arthritis. CDR3s include the opening cysteine and the closing phenylalanine or tryptophan. A D gene is named only where the DNA matches it firmly. Size is stated for part of the rows, as once, few or many counts, or as a class when the clone is expanded.

cdr3_aa: CASSVTGTELSGTGELFF
cdr3_nt: TGCGCCAGCAGCGTAACCGGGACAGAATTATCGGGCACCGGGGAGCTGTTTTTT
clone_size: few
v_call: TRBV5-1
d_call: TRBD1
j_call: TRBJ2-2

cdr3_aa: CASSEYNQLTNEKLFF
cdr3_nt: TGTGCCAGCAGTGAATATAACCAGTTAACTAATGAAAAACTGTTTTTT
clone_size: .
v_call: TRBV25-1
d_call: .
j_call: TRBJ1-4

cdr3_aa: CASSLQGAAEAFF
cdr3_nt: TGTGCCAGCAGCTTACAGGGGGCCGCTGAAGCTTTCTTT
clone_size: .
v_call: TRBV13
d_call: TRBD1
j_call: TRBJ1-1

cdr3_aa: CASSLELAGSYNEQFF
cdr3_nt: TGTGCCAGCAGCTTAGAGTTAGCGGGGTCCTACAATGAGCAGTTCTTC
clone_size: .
v_call: TRBV7-6
d_call: TRBD2
j_call: TRBJ2-1

cdr3_aa: CASSYVTGSGELFF
cdr3_nt: TGTGCCAGCAGTTACGTGACAGGGTCCGGGGAGCTGTTTTTT
clone_size: few
v_call: TRBV6-5
d_call: TRBD1
j_call: TRBJ2-2

cdr3_aa: CASSLYEDEQFF
cdr3_nt: TGTGCCAGCAGCTTGTACGAGGATGAGCAGTTCTTC
clone_size: .
v_call: TRBV5-4
d_call: .
j_call: TRBJ2-1

cdr3_aa: CASSSDSNGYTF
cdr3_nt: TGTGCCAGCAGCTCGGACAGTAATGGCTACACCTTC
clone_size: .
v_call: TRBV9
d_call: .
j_call: TRBJ1-2

cdr3_aa: CASSLGQGVSPLHF
cdr3_nt: TGTGCCAGCAGCTTAGGACAGGGGGTCTCACCCCTCCACTTT
clone_size: few
v_call: TRBV7-9
d_call: TRBD1
j_call: TRBJ1-6

cdr3_aa: CASSYSGVYQPQHF
cdr3_nt: TGTGCCAGCAGTTACTCAGGGGTGTATCAGCCCCAGCATTTT
clone_size: .
v_call: TRBV6-6
d_call: .
j_call: TRBJ1-5

cdr3_aa: CASSLQGDNSPLHF
cdr3_nt: TGTGCCAGCAGCTTACAGGGGGATAATTCCCCCCTCCACTTT
clone_size: .
v_call: TRBV7-2
d_call: TRBD1
j_call: TRBJ1-6

cdr3_aa: CASSLAAGFAFF
cdr3_nt: TGTGCCAGCAGCTTAGCTGCAGGTTTCGCTTTCTTT
clone_size: .
v_call: TRBV7-8
d_call: .
j_call: TRBJ1-1

cdr3_aa: CASSRGVNEQFF
cdr3_nt: TGCGCCAGCAGCCGCGGGGTCAATGAGCAGTTCTTC
clone_size: .
v_call: TRBV10-1
d_call: .
j_call: TRBJ2-1

cdr3_aa: CASSPETGANTGELFF
cdr3_nt: TGTGCCAGCAGCCCCGAGACAGGGGCTAACACCGGGGAGCTGTTTTTT
clone_size: .
v_call: TRBV13
d_call: TRBD1
j_call: TRBJ2-2

cdr3_aa: CASSLAQEPYGYTF
cdr3_nt: TGTGCCAGCAGCTTAGCTCAGGAACCCTATGGCTACACCTTC
clone_size: once
v_call: TRBV7-8
d_call: .
j_call: TRBJ1-2

cdr3_aa: CASSQGAWYEQYF
cdr3_nt: TGTGCCAGCAGCCAGGGGGCGTGGTACGAGCAGTACTTC
clone_size: .
v_call: TRBV6-5
d_call: TRBD1
j_call: TRBJ2-7

cdr3_aa: CATRATGGTENTEAFF
cdr3_nt: TGTGCCACCCGTGCCACAGGGGGCACCGAGAACACTGAAGCTTTCTTT
clone_size: few
v_call: TRBV13
d_call: TRBD1
j_call: TRBJ1-1

cdr3_aa: CASSPLGGAATNEKLFF
cdr3_nt: TGTGCCAGCAGTCCCCTCGGAGGGGCCGCAACTAATGAAAAACTGTTTTTT
clone_size: .
v_call: TRBV28
d_call: .
j_call: TRBJ1-4

cdr3_aa: CASSLWRGDEQYF
cdr3_nt: TGTGCCAGCAGTTTATGGCGGGGGGACGAGCAGTACTTC
clone_size: .
v_call: TRBV27
d_call: TRBD2
j_call: TRBJ2-7

cdr3_aa: CASTTGMAYEQYF
cdr3_nt: TGTGCCAGCACGACAGGGATGGCCTACGAGCAGTACTTC
clone_size: .
v_call: TRBV2
d_call: TRBD1
j_call: TRBJ2-7

cdr3_aa: CASSFYQGQPYGYTF
cdr3_nt: TGTGCCAGCAGTTTTTACCAGGGGCAGCCCTATGGCTACACCTTC
clone_size: once
v_call: TRBV6-5
d_call: .
j_call: TRBJ1-2

cdr3_aa: CASSLYDRGQETQYF
cdr3_nt: TGTGCCAGCAGTTTATACGACAGGGGTCAAGAGACCCAGTACTTC
clone_size: .
v_call: TRBV27
d_call: TRBD1
j_call: TRBJ2-5

cdr3_aa: CASSSDRRSEQYF
cdr3_nt: TGTGCCAGCAGTTCGGACAGGAGAAGCGAGCAGTACTTC
clone_size: few
v_call: TRBV6-6
d_call: TRBD1
j_call: TRBJ2-7

cdr3_aa: CASSVEGADTDTQYF
cdr3_nt: TGTGCCAGCAGCGTCGAGGGGGCCGACACAGATACGCAGTATTTT
clone_size: .
v_call: TRBV9
d_call: TRBD1
j_call: TRBJ2-3

cdr3_aa: CASPRRGRETQYF
cdr3_nt: TGTGCCAGCCCCCGGCGGGGGCGAGAGACCCAGTACTTC
clone_size: few
v_call: TRBV21-1
d_call: .
j_call: TRBJ2-5

cdr3_aa: CASSRTGYTGELFF
cdr3_nt: TGTGCCAGCAGTAGGACAGGGTACACCGGGGAGCTGTTTTTT
clone_size: .
v_call: TRBV6-5
d_call: TRBD1
j_call: TRBJ2-2

cdr3_aa: CASSPRTGSYNEQFF
cdr3_nt: TGTGCCAGCAGTCCCAGGACAGGGTCTTACAATGAGCAGTTCTTC
clone_size: .
v_call: TRBV28
d_call: TRBD1
j_call: TRBJ2-1

cdr3_aa: CASSLDRLAGGPREQFF
cdr3_nt: TGTGCCAGCAGCTTAGATAGGCTAGCGGGGGGGCCGCGTGAGCAGTTCTTC
clone_size: .
v_call: TRBV11-2
d_call: TRBD2
j_call: TRBJ2-1

cdr3_aa: CASSPRLAENTGELFF
cdr3_nt: TGTGCCAGCAGCCCTAGACTAGCGGAGAACACCGGGGAGCTGTTTTTT
clone_size: .
v_call: TRBV7-3
d_call: TRBD2
j_call: TRBJ2-2

cdr3_aa: CSVEDSSVYNEQFF
cdr3_nt: TGCAGCGTTGAAGACAGTTCCGTTTACAATGAGCAGTTCTTC
clone_size: once
v_call: TRBV29-1
d_call: .
j_call: TRBJ2-1

cdr3_aa: CAISPSGGPSDTQYF
cdr3_nt: TGTGCCATCAGTCCTAGCGGGGGGCCCTCGGATACGCAGTATTTT
clone_size: .
v_call: TRBV10-3
d_call: TRBD2
j_call: TRBJ2-3

cdr3_aa: CASGQGGGTEAFF
cdr3_nt: TGCGCCAGCGGTCAGGGGGGTGGCACTGAAGCTTTCTTT
clone_size: .
v_call: TRBV5-1
d_call: TRBD1
j_call: TRBJ1-1

cdr3_aa: CASSRTGSEKLFF
cdr3_nt: TGTGCCAGCAGCCGGACAGGGAGTGAAAAACTGTTTTTT
clone_size: .
v_call: TRBV9
d_call: TRBD1
j_call: TRBJ1-4

cdr3_aa: CASSVKTSGGAGDTQYF
cdr3_nt: TGTGCCAGCAGCGTAAAGACTAGCGGGGGGGCTGGAGATACGCAGTATTTT
clone_size: .
v_call: TRBV9
d_call: TRBD2
j_call: TRBJ2-3

cdr3_aa: CASSPGQGGTYEQYF
cdr3_nt: TGTGCCAGCAGCCCGGGACAGGGGGGTACCTACGAGCAGTACTTC
clone_size: .
v_call: TRBV5-6
d_call: TRBD1
j_call: TRBJ2-7

cdr3_aa: CASSEERGLNIQYF
cdr3_nt: TGTGCCAGCTCTGAAGAGCGGGGGTTAAACATTCAGTACTTC
clone_size: .
v_call: TRBV2
d_call: TRBD2
j_call: TRBJ2-4

cdr3_aa: CASSLERGGTDTQYF
cdr3_nt: TGTGCCAGCAGTTTAGAGCGGGGGGGCACAGATACGCAGTATTTT
clone_size: .
v_call: TRBV28
d_call: TRBD2
j_call: TRBJ2-3

cdr3_aa: CASSRPDWSTDTQYF
cdr3_nt: TGTGCCAGCTCGCGACCTGACTGGAGCACAGATACGCAGTATTTT
clone_size: once
v_call: TRBV18
d_call: .
j_call: TRBJ2-3

cdr3_aa: CASSQASGGYNEQFF
cdr3_nt: TGTGCCAGCAGCCAAGCTAGCGGAGGGTACAATGAGCAGTTCTTC
clone_size: .
v_call: TRBV7-8
d_call: TRBD2
j_call: TRBJ2-1

cdr3_aa: CASSLYTEVYGYTF
cdr3_nt: TGTGCCAGCAGCTTGTACACCGAGGTATATGGCTACACCTTC
clone_size: .
v_call: TRBV5-6
d_call: .
j_call: TRBJ1-2